Each of the 21 T cell receptor beta chains below was sequenced from the same sample in a study of CD8 T cells in ankylosing spondylitis (dated by TCRdb to about 2017). No antigen has been identified for these receptors. Library prep was done by 5' RACE. The instrument given in TCRdb is Illumina HiSeq 2500. The public reads were quality trimmed at Q25 with fastp and then assembled into clones with MiXCR by TCRdb, keeping productive beta chains. One record per CDR3 amino acid sequence lists the most common genes and DNA. The sample data list about 330,000 distinct CDR3 sequences, and less than 10% of these were observed just once. The ten largest clonotypes hold less than 15% of the sample. Beyond this particular receptor, the publication reports: A TCR beta motif made up of eight or nine highly homologous amino acid variants appeared to be characteristic of blood from ankylosing spondylitis patients.

The sample was blood, either unsorted or a sorted T cell fraction (not recorded which). These receptors were obtained from a male donor with ankylosing spondylitis.

This clonotype was recorded a few times. The V call is TRBV4-1, the J call TRBJ2-7; D call uncertain. The V gene's germline CDR1 is MGHRA and CDR2 YSYEKL. V lost 2 bases, J lost 5 bases, and 16 bases lay in between. The CDR3 contains 15 residues. CDR3 nucleotides: TGCGCCAGCAGCCAACTCCCCGGTAGTACCCACGAGCAGTACTTC. Translation gives CASSQLPGSTHEQYF.

There are a few counts of this clonotype. This chain joins TRBV7-3 and TRBJ2-3; tentatively, D is TRBD1 (5 bases). Germline CDR1 is SGHTA and CDR2 is FQGTGA. V gave up 2 bases and J gave up 6 bases, with 15 bases separating them. The CDR3 sequence is 15 residues long. CDR3 protein: CASSLGITRGDTQYF. The CDR3 DNA follows: TGTGCCAGCAGCTTAGGGATAACAAGGGGCGATACGCAGTATTTT. The full variable domain, completed using reference TRBV7-3 and TRBJ2-3, is GAGVSQTPSNKVTEKGKYVELRCDPISGHTALYWYRQSLGQGPEFLIYFQGTGAADDSGLPNDRFFAVRPEGSVSTLKIQRTERGDSAVYLCASSLGITRGDTQYFGPGTRLTVL.

CDR3 DNA: TGTGCCAGCAGCAGTTCACAGGGGAACAATGAGCAGTTCTTC. This gives the protein CASSSSQGNNEQFF. The chain carries TRBV7-8 and TRBJ2-1, with 7 bases matching TRBD1. V dropped 5 bases and J dropped 5; count of bases not matched to a gene: 6. This CDR3 contains 14 residues. Germline values: CDR1 SGHVS, CDR2 FQNEAQ.

This clonotype was seen a handful of times. The chain uses TRBV20-1 and TRBJ2-5; the D gene is possibly TRBD2 (5 bases). The CDR3 has 15 residues. Trimming removed 0 bases at V and 5 bases at J, with 16 bases between. Germline assignment: CDR1 DFQATT and CDR2 SNEGSKA (reference sequence). The CDR3 loop reads CSARDEGSGWETQYF. CDR3 DNA: TGCAGTGCTAGAGATGAAGGGAGTGGATGGGAGACCCAGTACTTC.

The genes are TRBV7-9 and TRBJ2-1, with TRBD2 identical over 12 bases. Germline loops: CDR1 SEHNR, CDR2 FQNEAQ (reference sequence). The CDR3 is made up of 17 amino acids. The junction had 10 bases not matched to a gene; V was cut back by 5 bases and J by 5 bases. The CDR3 nucleotides read TGTGCCAGCAGCCCCAGACTAGCGGGAGTCATTAACAATGAGCAGTTCTTC. It encodes CASSPRLAGVINNEQFF.

This chain joins TRBV4-3 and TRBJ2-1; 13 bases line up with TRBD2. The CDR3 is 16 residues long. Germline lookup yields CDR1 LGHNA and CDR2 YSLEER. After removal of 3 bases from V and 8 bases from J, the junction contained 7 bases not matched to a gene. As DNA, the CDR3 is TGCGCCAGCAGCCAGGAACTAGCGGGAGGGCCCCATGAGCAGTTCTTC. As protein: CASSQELAGGPHEQFF.

The rearrangement links TRBV6-2 or TRBV6-3 to TRBJ2-3; tentatively, D is TRBD1 or TRBD2 (5 bases each). CDR1 and CDR2 (germline): MNHEY, SVGEGT. Trimming removed 6 bases from V and 4 bases from J, with 11 bases in between. This CDR3 is 13 amino acids long. CDR3 region: CASSSRDADTQYF. CDR3 in DNA: TGTGCCAGCAGCTCCCGGGACGCAGATACGCAGTATTTT.

The J gene is TRBJ1-2, the V gene TRBV6-5; unclear D gene. The CDR3 loop spans 12 amino acids. The germline V gene encodes CDR1 MNHEY and CDR2 SVGAGI. V lost 6 bases and J lost 4, with 9 bases in between. The DNA of the CDR3 is TGTGCCAGCAGGCACCAAGGCTATGGCTACACCTTC. Translated: CASRHQGYGYTF.

This clonotype was recorded at least ten times. This chain uses TRBV5-1 with TRBJ2-7; D may correspond to TRBD1 or TRBD2 (5 bases each). Germline values: CDR1 SGHRS, CDR2 YFSETQ. CDR3 length: 15 residues. The germline V and J ends were trimmed by 0 bases and 6 bases, with 16 bases remaining between them. The DNA for the CDR3 is TGCGCCAGCAGCTTGGGGGGGTTCATGATGGGCGAGCAGTACTTC. It specifies CASSLGGFMMGEQYF.

The genes are TRBV7-3 and TRBJ2-1; 12 nucleotides match TRBD1. The germline gives CDR1 SGHTA, CDR2 FQGTGA. There are 16 residues in the CDR3. V lost 2 bases to trimming and J lost 9 bases; unmatched junction nucleotides: 8. The CDR3 loop is CASSLVGDRGRLEQFF. The CDR3 region has the DNA TGTGCCAGCAGCTTAGTCGGGGACAGGGGGCGGCTTGAGCAGTTCTTC.

In this sample, this clonotype turned up a few times. The rearrangement links TRBV28 to TRBJ2-7; no clear D. This CDR3 contains 13 residues. Germline CDR1 is MDHEN and CDR2 is SYDVKM. V was cut by 10 bases and J by 4 bases, with 17 bases left in between. The CDR3: CATHEDLGYEQYF. The CDR3 DNA reads as TGTGCCACACACGAGGACCTGGGGTACGAGCAGTACTTC.

Only a few counts were recorded for this clonotype. V gene TRBV6-1 combines with J gene TRBJ2-2, with a tentative D call TRBD2 (6 bases). The V end lost 7 bases, the J end lost 4 bases, and 13 bases lay between the germline ends. The CDR3 is made up of 14 amino acids. CDR1 is MNHNS, CDR2 SASEGT, per germline. Here the CDR3 DNA reads TGTGCCAGCAATCGGGACTTATCCACCGGGGAGCTGTTTTTT. It yields the protein CASNRDLSTGELFF.

V usage is TRBV7-2 and J usage is TRBJ2-7; 8 bases match TRBD2. Germline V gene data show CDR1 as SGHTA and CDR2 as FQGNSA. V was pared by 5 bases and J by 2 bases, with 11 bases of the junction left unmatched. The CDR3 loop spans 16 amino acids. The CDR3 nucleotides read TGTGCCAGCAGCCCCCCCCTGGTCGGGGGGGCCTACGAGCAGTACTTC. Amino acid sequence: CASSPPLVGGAYEQYF.

This clonotype has only a few counts. This chain links TRBV20-1 with TRBJ2-3; D might be TRBD2 (5 bases). The CDR3 extends over 15 amino acids. In germline, CDR1 is DFQATT, CDR2 SNEGSKA (reference sequence). V shed 0 bases and J shed 5 bases, with 15 bases lying between them. CDR3 protein: CSARDHSAGKDTQYF. The CDR3 DNA reads TGCAGTGCTAGAGATCACTCCGCCGGGAAAGATACGCAGTATTTT.

This chain connects TRBV11-3 to TRBJ2-2; 8 bases are shared with TRBD1. The CDR3 consists of 15 residues. V trimming: 8 bases; J trimming: 4 bases; junction bases outside the gene matches: 9. Germline V gene lookup returns CDR1 SGHNT and CDR2 YENEEA. This chain's CDR3 is CASGDRQGITGELFF. Written as DNA, the CDR3 is TGTGCCAGCGGAGACAGACAGGGGATCACCGGGGAGCTGTTTTTT.

In this sample, this clonotype turned up a few times. This chain joins TRBV4-1 and TRBJ1-1; possible D gene TRBD1, 5 bases. The CDR3 spans 15 residues. The germline gives CDR1 MGHRA, CDR2 YSYEKL. The V gene lost 3 bases and the J gene lost 8 bases, with 19 bases spanning the gap. CDR3 sequence reads: CASSQVGFRGLEAFF. In DNA, the CDR3 is TGCGCCAGCAGCCAGGTCGGATTCCGGGGCCTGGAAGCTTTCTTT.

The chain uses TRBV5-1 and TRBJ1-2; weak D call: TRBD1 (5 bases). Germline CDR1 and CDR2: SGHRS and YFSETQ. This CDR3 spans 14 amino acids. The germline V and J ends were trimmed by 2 bases and 3 bases, with 11 bases remaining between them. The CDR3 region is CASSFTGSDYGYTF. In DNA, the CDR3 is TGCGCCAGCAGCTTCACAGGTTCCGACTATGGCTACACCTTC.

A remark on this clonotype: A much larger clone differs from this one at a single base, so this may be a read error. The chain employs TRBV7-9 and TRBJ2-1; TRBD2 matches at 10 bases. The J segment lost 7 bases and the V segment lost 4 bases, leaving 13 bases of the junction unmatched. Germline assignment: CDR1 SEHNR and CDR2 FQNEAQ (reference sequence). CDR3 length: 17 residues. CDR3 residues: CASSSHTGTSVMNEQFF. The CDR3 DNA reads TGTGCCAGCAGCTCCCATACCGGGACTAGCGTGATGAATGAGCAGTTCTTC.

This clonotype was recorded many times. The rearrangement joins TRBV20-1 to TRBJ2-3; 13 nucleotides match TRBD2. This CDR3 is 15 amino acids long. Germline V lookup: CDR1 DFQATT, CDR2 SNEGSKA (reference sequence). Trimming removed 3 bases from V and 3 bases from J; junction bases left unmatched: 3. The CDR3 loop reads CSARGLAGWTDTQYF. In nucleotides, the CDR3 is TGCAGTGCTAGGGGACTAGCGGGATGGACAGATACGCAGTATTTT.

This clonotype has more than one count but fewer than ten. This chain links TRBV29-1 with TRBJ2-1; no clear D gene. Trimming took 2 bases from V and 2 from J, leaving 10 bases between them. Per the germline V gene, CDR1 is SQVTM and CDR2 is ANQGSEA. This CDR3 has 14 residues. CDR3 amino acids: CSVEHPVTYNEQFF. In DNA, the CDR3 is TGCAGCGTTGAACATCCAGTAACCTACAATGAGCAGTTCTTC.

The table lists this clonotype with a few counts. V is TRBV7-8 and J is TRBJ2-3, with D uncertain. The CDR3 spans 15 residues. Trimming removed 1 base at V and 0 bases at J, with 8 bases between. Looked up from germline, CDR1 is SGHVS and CDR2 is FQNEAQ. The CDR3 DNA reads TGTGCCAGCAGCTTAGTTTGGCGGAGCACAGATACGCAGTATTTT. Protein: CASSLVWRSTDTQYF.